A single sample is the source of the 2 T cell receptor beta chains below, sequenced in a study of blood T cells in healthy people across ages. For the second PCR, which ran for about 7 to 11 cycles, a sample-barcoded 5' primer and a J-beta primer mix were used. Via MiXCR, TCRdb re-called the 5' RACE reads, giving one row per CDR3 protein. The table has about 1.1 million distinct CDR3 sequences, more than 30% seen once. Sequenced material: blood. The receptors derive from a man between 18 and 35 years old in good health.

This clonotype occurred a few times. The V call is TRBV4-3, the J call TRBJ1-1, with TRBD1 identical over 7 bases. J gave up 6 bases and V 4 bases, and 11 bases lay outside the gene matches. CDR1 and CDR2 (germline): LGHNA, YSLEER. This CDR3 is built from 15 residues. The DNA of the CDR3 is TGCGCCAGCAGCCCCACGGGCAGGGGGGCACCTGAAGCTTTCTTT. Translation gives CASSPTGRGAPEAFF.

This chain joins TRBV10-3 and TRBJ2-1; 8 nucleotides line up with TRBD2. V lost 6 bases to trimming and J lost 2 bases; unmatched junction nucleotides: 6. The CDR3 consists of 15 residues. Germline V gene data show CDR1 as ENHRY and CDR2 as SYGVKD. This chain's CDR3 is CAIRPTSGPYNEQFF. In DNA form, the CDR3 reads TGTGCCATCAGACCCACTAGCGGTCCCTACAATGAGCAGTTCTTC.